The present entry profiles one T cell receptor beta chain with its context. Its target is not known. The V gene's germline CDR1 is MNHEY and CDR2 SMNVEV (reference sequence). CDR3 size: 13 residues. The ends were cut back, 5 bases at V and 11 bases at J, with 19 bases in the middle. The data are from a study of OX40 agonist ivuxolimab in advanced cancers. Profiling relied on immunoSEQ multiplex PCR, and the TCRdb table lists in-frame clones only, not all of them. The data contain some 150,000 clones, around nine tenths of them singletons. Study-wide results and limits: With doses of 0.1-3.0 mg/kg, partial responders showed among the lowest clonal expansion.

Peripheral blood came from all dose cohorts at three timepoints. This TCR was sampled from an adult with an advanced solid tumor such as melanoma, head and neck, liver or kidney cancer. The sequenced sample was CD4+ or CD8+ T cells sorted from blood, obtained in a trial of the OX40 agonist ivuxolimab. The chain recombines TRBV27 with TRBJ2-7, with D unresolved. CDR3 sequence: CASSPYEGRSKYF. The DNA of the CDR3 is TGTGCCAGCAGTCCTTACGAAGGACGGAGTAAGTACTTC.